Listed below are T cell receptor beta chains from one sample, sequenced in a study of T cell repertoires in cytomegalovirus infection. TCRdb recomputed calls from the reads with MiXCR, one row per CDR3 protein. This sample has roughly 860,000 distinct CDR3 sequences, with around a third found just once. The antigens of these receptors remain unknown. This sample comprised cultured CD8+ T cells from PBMCs, obtained from culture after CMV antigen stimulation. These receptors were obtained from a human donor in good health (CMV status not recorded). Some clones in this sample may be carry-over from other donors' samples. CDR3s include the opening cysteine and the closing phenylalanine or tryptophan. A D gene is named only where the DNA matches it firmly. Size is stated for part of the rows, as once, few or many counts, or as a class when the clone is expanded.

>TRBV4-1|TRBJ1-1|NA|NA
CASSQWGGRTEAFF
TGCGCCAGCAGCCAATGGGGGGGACGTACTGAAGCTTTCTTT
>TRBV4-1|TRBJ2-3|few|TRBD1
CASSPGVGRGPTDTQYF
TGCGCCAGCAGCCCAGGGGTAGGCAGGGGGCCTACAGATACGCAGTATTTT
>TRBV7-9|TRBJ1-6|once|NA
CASSLPGPLSLHF
TGTGCCAGCAGCCTTCCCGGGCCTCTATCCCTCCACTTT
>TRBV7-9|TRBJ1-1|many|TRBD1
CASSLSSGGAETEAFF
TGTGCCAGCAGCTTATCTTCAGGGGGCGCAGAGACTGAAGCTTTCTTT
>TRBV28|TRBJ2-4|few|NA
CASSPRQTLAKNIQYF
TGTGCCAGCAGCCCCCGACAGACATTAGCCAAAAACATTCAGTACTTC
>TRBV11-3|TRBJ2-3|NA|NA
CASSFLAPADTQYF
TGTGCCAGCAGCTTTCTAGCGCCAGCAGATACGCAGTATTTT
>TRBV9|TRBJ1-2|NA|NA
CASSLGGHSYGYTF
TGTGCCAGCAGCCTGGGTGGACACAGCTATGGCTACACCTTC
>TRBV12-5|TRBJ1-2|few|TRBD1
CASGLDGTGYGYTF
TGTGCTAGTGGTTTGGACGGGACAGGCTATGGCTACACCTTC
>TRBV7-8|TRBJ2-3|many|TRBD2
CASSLGTSGRGTQYF
TGTGCCAGCAGCTTAGGGACTAGCGGGCGAGGTACGCAGTATTTT
>TRBV14|TRBJ1-2|NA|NA
CASSQGQPYGYTF
TGTGCCAGCAGCCAAGGACAGCCCTATGGCTACACCTTC
>TRBV10-3|TRBJ1-2|NA|TRBD1
CAITTDRMGGYTF
TGTGCCATCACCACGGACAGGATGGGAGGCTACACCTTC
>TRBV7-2|TRBJ2-3|many|TRBD2
CASSFPLTSGGSDTQYF
TGTGCCAGCAGCTTCCCTCTGACTAGCGGGGGTTCAGATACGCAGTATTTT
>TRBV27|TRBJ2-5|NA|TRBD1
CASSHRDSFQETQYF
TGTGCCAGCAGTCATCGGGACAGCTTTCAAGAGACCCAGTACTTC
>TRBV20-1|TRBJ1-2|NA|NA
CSARGWKAHGYTF
TGCAGTGCTAGAGGCTGGAAAGCCCATGGCTACACCTTC
>TRBV7-2|TRBJ2-5|many|TRBD1
CASSSGNRGLQETQYF
TGTGCCAGCAGCTCAGGGAACAGGGGGCTCCAAGAGACCCAGTACTTC
>TRBV6-6|TRBJ1-2|NA|TRBD1
CASSQDGTANNYGYTF
TGTGCCAGCAGTCAAGACGGGACAGCCAATAACTATGGCTACACCTTC
>TRBV12-3/TRBV12-4|TRBJ2-7|NA|NA
CASTPQGGPYEQYF
TGTGCCAGCACCCCCCAGGGGGGTCCCTACGAGCAGTACTTC
>TRBV6-2/TRBV6-3|TRBJ1-4|few|NA
CASSFPDSQKLFF
TGTGCCAGCAGTTTCCCGGACAGTCAAAAACTGTTTTTT
>TRBV3-1|TRBJ2-3|NA|NA
CASSRTKSPTDTQYF
TGTGCCAGCAGCCGAACCAAGAGCCCCACAGATACGCAGTATTTT
>TRBV7-6|TRBJ2-1|few|TRBD2
CASSLSSGGYSGEQFF
TGTGCCAGCAGCTTGTCTAGCGGGGGGTACTCGGGTGAGCAGTTCTTC
>TRBV6-6|TRBJ1-2|few|NA
CASSTNRVEVYGYTF
TGTGCCAGCAGCACTAACAGGGTGGAGGTTTATGGCTACACCTTC
>TRBV6-2/TRBV6-3|TRBJ1-2|NA|NA
CASSPVRGNYGYTF
TGTGCCAGCAGCCCGGTTCGGGGGAACTATGGCTACACCTTC
>TRBV4-1|TRBJ2-3|NA|TRBD1
CASSQGDSLGTQYF
TGCGCCAGCAGCCAAGGGGACAGCCTCGGTACGCAGTATTTT
>TRBV28|TRBJ1-1|many|NA
CASSPTWTLGINTEAFF
TGTGCCAGCAGTCCAACTTGGACCCTGGGAATTAACACTGAAGCTTTCTTT
>TRBV4-1|TRBJ2-1|few|TRBD1
CASSQESSVQGDEQFF
TGCGCCAGCAGCCAAGAATCATCAGTACAGGGGGATGAGCAGTTCTTC